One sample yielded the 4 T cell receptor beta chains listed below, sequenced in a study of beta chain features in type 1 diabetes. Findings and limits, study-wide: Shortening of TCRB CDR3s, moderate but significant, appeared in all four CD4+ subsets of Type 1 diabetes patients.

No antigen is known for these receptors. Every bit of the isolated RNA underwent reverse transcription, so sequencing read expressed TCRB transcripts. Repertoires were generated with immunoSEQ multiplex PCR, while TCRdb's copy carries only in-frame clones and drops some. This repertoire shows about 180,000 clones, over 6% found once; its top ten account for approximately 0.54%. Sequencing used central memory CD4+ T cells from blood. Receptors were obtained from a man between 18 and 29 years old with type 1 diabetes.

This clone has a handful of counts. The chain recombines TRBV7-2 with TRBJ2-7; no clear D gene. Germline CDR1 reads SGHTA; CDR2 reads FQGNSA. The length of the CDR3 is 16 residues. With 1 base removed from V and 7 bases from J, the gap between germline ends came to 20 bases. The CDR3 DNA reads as TGTGCCAGCAGCTTAGAATTGGTCAGGCCAGCTTTTGAGCAGTACTTC. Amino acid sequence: CASSLELVRPAFEQYF. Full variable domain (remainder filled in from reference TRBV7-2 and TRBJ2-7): GAGVSQSPSNKVTEKGKDVELRCDPISGHTALYWYRQSLGQGLEFLIYFQGNSAPDKSGLPSDRFSAERTGGSVSTLTIQRTQQEDSAVYLCASSLELVRPAFEQYFGPGTRLTVT.

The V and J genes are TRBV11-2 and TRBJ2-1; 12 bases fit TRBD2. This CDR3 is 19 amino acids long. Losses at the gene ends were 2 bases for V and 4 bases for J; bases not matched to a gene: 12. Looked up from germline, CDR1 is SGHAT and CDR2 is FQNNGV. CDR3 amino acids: CASSLLPGLAGTKYNEQFF. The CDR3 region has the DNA TGTGCCAGCAGCTTACTCCCGGGACTAGCGGGTACTAAGTACAATGAGCAGTTCTTC.

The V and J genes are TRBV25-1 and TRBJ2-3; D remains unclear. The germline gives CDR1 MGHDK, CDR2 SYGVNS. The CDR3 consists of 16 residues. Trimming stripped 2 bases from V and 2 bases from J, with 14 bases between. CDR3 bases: TGTGCCAGCAGTGAACCCGGCAGCGAACTCACAGATACGCAGTATTTT. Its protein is CASSEPGSELTDTQYF.

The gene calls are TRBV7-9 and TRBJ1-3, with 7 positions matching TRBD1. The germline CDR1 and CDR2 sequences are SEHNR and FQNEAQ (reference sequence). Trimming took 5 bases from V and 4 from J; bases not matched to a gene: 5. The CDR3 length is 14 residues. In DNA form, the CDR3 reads TGTGCCAGCAGCAAGGACAGGCACGGAAACACCATATATTTT. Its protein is CASSKDRHGNTIYF. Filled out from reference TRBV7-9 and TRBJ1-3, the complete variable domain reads DTGVSQNPRHKITKRGQNVTFRCDPISEHNRLYWYRQTLGQGPEFLTYFQNEAQLEKSRLLSDRFSAERPKGSFSTLEIQRTEQGDSAMYLCASSKDRHGNTIYFGEGSWLTVV.